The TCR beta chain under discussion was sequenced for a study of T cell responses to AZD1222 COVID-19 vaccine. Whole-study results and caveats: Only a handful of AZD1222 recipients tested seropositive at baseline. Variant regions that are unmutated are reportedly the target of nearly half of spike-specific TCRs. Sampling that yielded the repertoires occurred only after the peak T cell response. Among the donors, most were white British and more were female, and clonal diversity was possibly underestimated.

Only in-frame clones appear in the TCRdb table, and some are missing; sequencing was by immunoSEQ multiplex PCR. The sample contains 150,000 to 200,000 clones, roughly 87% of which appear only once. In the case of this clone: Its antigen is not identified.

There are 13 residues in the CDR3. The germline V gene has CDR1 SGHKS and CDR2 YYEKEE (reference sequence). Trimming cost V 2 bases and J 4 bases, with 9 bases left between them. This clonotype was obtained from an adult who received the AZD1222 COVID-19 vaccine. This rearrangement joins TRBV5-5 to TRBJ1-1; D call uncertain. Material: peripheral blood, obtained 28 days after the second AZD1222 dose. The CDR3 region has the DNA TGTGCCAGCAGCTTAGCGGCTGCCACTGAAGCTTTCTTT. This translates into CASSLAAATEAFF.